This T cell receptor beta chain was sequenced in a study of molecular identifiers for immune sequencing clone quantification. Germline loops: CDR1 LNHDA, CDR2 SQIVND (reference sequence). The CDR3 is 18 residues long. V lost 4 bases to trimming and J lost 0 bases; unmatched junction nucleotides: 12. Via MiXCR, TCRdb re-called the PCR reads, giving one row per CDR3 protein. The sample lists some 100,000 distinct CDR3 sequences, roughly a third occurring once. This clonotype was seen a handful of times. The clonotype comes from a human donor in good health. Some libraries in this study had Jurkat cell RNA spiked in. Sequencing was carried out using naive CD8+ T cells from blood, with Jurkat cell RNA spiked in. Documented subset: FACS-sorted CD8+CD4-CCR7+CD45RA+ naive T cells. V is TRBV19 and J is TRBJ2-3; TRBD1 agrees at 8 bases. The CDR3 sequence is CASSTDRGHYYSTDTQYF. The CDR3 DNA sequence: TGTGCCAGTAGTACCGACAGGGGACACTACTATAGCACAGATACGCAGTATTTT.